What follows are 21 T cell receptor beta chains derived from one specimen sequenced in a study of blood T cell repertoires in COVID-19. The repertoire was sequenced with immunoSEQ multiplex PCR; TCRdb's copy has only in-frame clones and lacks some. The table records roughly 250,000 clones, about 93% of them present only once. Sequencing was done on a sample of PBMCs or T cells enriched from blood (not recorded which). Receptors originate from a woman aged 18-35 years who had recovered from COVID-19.

V and J are TRBV28 and TRBJ2-7, with a weak D call TRBD1 (5 bases). Germline V gene data show CDR1 as MDHEN and CDR2 as SYDVKM. The CDR3 has 15 residues. The ends were cut back, 7 bases at V and 5 bases at J, with 21 bases in the middle. The CDR3 reads CASTTTGKLRDEQYF. DNA for the CDR3: TGTGCCAGCACTACCACAGGTAAACTTAGGGACGAGCAGTACTTC.

CDR3 sequence: CASSTTGGENQPQHF. CDR3 coding DNA: TGTGCCAGTAGTACGACAGGGGGGGAAAATCAGCCCCAGCATTTT. V and J are TRBV19 and TRBJ1-5; 9 nucleotides line up with TRBD1. J lost 4 bases, V lost 4 bases, and 5 bases had no gene match. The CDR3 runs to 15 residues. Germline assignment: CDR1 LNHDA and CDR2 SQIVND (reference sequence).

This chain links TRBV6-6 with TRBJ2-1, with D perhaps matching TRBD2 (6 bases). This CDR3 is built from 14 residues. Per the germline V gene, CDR1 is MNHNY and CDR2 is SVGAGI (reference sequence). Trimming pared 5 bases from V and 5 bases from J, leaving 13 bases between. The CDR3 loop is CASSPGGPHNEQFF. Written as DNA, the CDR3 is TGTGCCAGCAGTCCAGGAGGGCCACACAATGAGCAGTTCTTC.

V gene TRBV9 combines with J gene TRBJ2-7; D remains ambiguous. Trimming stripped 3 bases from V and 0 bases from J, with 7 bases between. Germline CDR1 is SGDLS and CDR2 is YYNGEE. The length of the CDR3 is 13 residues. The CDR3 region is CASSGGNSYEQYF. CDR3 sequence (DNA): TGTGCCAGCAGCGGAGGAAACTCCTACGAGCAGTACTTC. Filled out from reference TRBV9 and TRBJ2-7, the complete variable domain reads DSGVTQTPKHLITATGQRVTLRCSPRSGDLSVYWYQQSLDQGLQFLIQYYNGEERAKGNILERFSAQQFPDLHSELNLSSLELGDSALYFCASSGGNSYEQYFGPGTRLTVT.

The CDR3, as DNA: TGTGCCAGCAGCCGAGACAGGGCTAATGAAAAACTGTTTTTT. Protein product: CASSRDRANEKLFF. J is TRBJ1-4 and V is TRBV7-8, with TRBD1 matching 7 bases. The germline V gene encodes CDR1 SGHVS and CDR2 FQNEAQ. V dropped 5 bases and J dropped 3; count of bases not matched to a gene: 3. This CDR3 contains 14 residues. Supplemented by reference TRBV7-8 and TRBJ1-4, the full variable domain reads GAGVSQSPRYKVAKRGQDVALRCDPISGHVSLFWYQQALGQGPEFLTYFQNEAQLDKSGLPSDRFFAERPEGSVSTLKIQRTQQEDSAVYLCASSRDRANEKLFFGSGTQLSVL.

The chain has TRBV18 and TRBJ1-3; D not resolved. The germline V gene has CDR1 KGHSH and CDR2 LQKENI. This CDR3 has 14 amino acids. V dropped 5 bases and J dropped 0 bases, with 8 bases sitting between them. The CDR3 DNA follows: TGTGCCAGCTCAGTCCCCAGCTCTGGAAACACCATATATTTT. It encodes CASSVPSSGNTIYF.

V is TRBV4-1 and J is TRBJ1-1; 8 nucleotides line up with TRBD1. Looked up from germline, CDR1 is MGHRA and CDR2 is YSYEKL. Losses at the gene ends were 1 base for V and 12 bases for J; bases not matched to a gene: 13. This CDR3 spans 15 amino acids. The CDR3 loop is CASSQGDRNPRATFF. CDR3 DNA: TGCGCCAGCAGCCAAGGGGACAGGAACCCTAGAGCGACTTTCTTT.

Comments on this clone: Other DNA sequences within the sample encode an identical CDR3. V usage is TRBV24-1 and J usage is TRBJ1-2, with no clear D. The germline CDR1 and CDR2 sequences are KGHDR and SFDVKD. The CDR3 has 14 residues. The germline V and J ends were trimmed by 0 bases and 2 bases, with 6 bases remaining between them. CDR3 bases: TGTGCCACCAGTGATTTGACAGCCAACTATGGCTACACCTTC. Amino acid sequence: CATSDLTANYGYTF.

The chain joins TRBV27 to TRBJ1-5; D not resolved. Germline CDR1 is MNHEY and CDR2 is SMNVEV (reference sequence). Trimming pared 6 bases from V and 1 base from J, leaving 10 bases between. The CDR3 runs 14 residues. The CDR3 DNA sequence: TGTGCCAGCAGATCTAGTATGAGCAATCAGCCCCAGCATTTT. Its protein is CASRSSMSNQPQHF.

The rearrangement links TRBV4-1 to TRBJ1-5, with D perhaps TRBD1 (6 bases). V dropped 0 bases and J dropped 10 bases, with 25 bases sitting between them. CDR1 and CDR2 (germline): MGHRA, YSYEKL. This CDR3 is 18 amino acids long. CDR3 nucleotide sequence: TGCGCCAGCAGCCAAGAAGAAATATATAAGGGACATCTAAGACCCCAGCATTTT. The encoded protein is CASSQEEIYKGHLRPQHF.

Points on this clone: Other DNA sequences from this sample encode an identical CDR3 as well. The chain uses TRBV3-1 (or the pseudogene TRBV3-2) and TRBJ1-1, with a tentative D call TRBD1 (5 bases). Germline V gives CDR1 LGHDT, CDR2 YNNKEL (reference sequence). This CDR3 has 14 amino acids. V was pared by 1 base and J by 4 bases, with 10 bases between. The CDR3 sequence: CASSQVQGGTEAFF. CDR3 in DNA: TGTGCCAGCAGCCAAGTCCAGGGAGGCACTGAAGCTTTCTTT.

As DNA, the CDR3 is TGTGCCAGTAGTATAGGCGGGGGATTAAACAATGAGCAGTTCTTC. This encodes CASSIGGGLNNEQFF. The chain joins TRBV19 to TRBJ2-1, with TRBD2 matching over 7 bases. CDR3 length: 15 residues. Germline trimming cut 1 base from V and 5 bases from J; bases unmatched to any gene: 5. Germline assignment: CDR1 LNHDA and CDR2 SQIVND (reference sequence).

CDR3 bases: TGTGCCAGTAGTAGCGGGGGATATACGCAGTATTTT. Residues: CASSSGGYTQYF. This chain uses TRBV7-8 with TRBJ2-3; the match to TRBD2 covers 9 bases. CDR1 and CDR2 (germline): SGHVS, FQNEAQ. The CDR3 runs 12 residues. Unmatched junction bases numbered 5, after V lost 9 bases and J lost 7 bases.

The chain recombines TRBV7-2 with TRBJ2-7; 9 bases are shared with TRBD2. Germline loops: CDR1 SGHTA, CDR2 FQGNSA. With V trimmed by 4 bases and J by 1 base, 5 bases remained unmatched. This CDR3 comprises 15 residues. The CDR3 bases are TGTGCCAGCAGCTCACTAGCGGGCCGTTCCTACGAGCAGTACTTC. Its translation: CASSSLAGRSYEQYF.

The chain carries TRBV6-4 and TRBJ2-1, with TRBD2 matching over 8 bases. This CDR3 comprises 15 residues. The J segment lost 6 bases and the V segment lost 2 bases, leaving 6 bases of the junction unmatched. Germline loops: CDR1 MRHNA, CDR2 SNTAGT. This chain's CDR3 is CASSDGAGEVNEQFF. CDR3 coding DNA: TGTGCCAGCAGTGACGGAGCGGGAGAGGTCAATGAGCAGTTCTTC.

This clone was counted a single time. This chain connects TRBV7-9 to TRBJ1-2; D remains ambiguous. Germline assignment: CDR1 SEHNR and CDR2 FQNEAQ (reference sequence). This CDR3 spans 12 amino acids. Trimming stripped 4 bases from V and 6 bases from J, with 9 bases between. The DNA of the CDR3 is TGTGCCAGCAGCTCCCCCGAGGATGGCTACACCTTC. The encoded protein is CASSSPEDGYTF.

The J gene is TRBJ1-2, the V gene TRBV27, with D tentatively TRBD1 (5 bases). The V end lost 0 bases, the J end lost 4 bases, and 12 bases lay between the germline ends. This CDR3 region has 15 residues. Germline CDR1 and CDR2: MNHEY and SMNVEV (reference sequence). The CDR3 loop reads CASSLSADRAYGYTF. CDR3 in DNA: TGTGCCAGCAGTTTATCAGCCGACAGAGCCTATGGCTACACCTTC.

The gene calls are TRBV18 and TRBJ1-2, with D tentatively TRBD1 (5 bases). Trimming stripped 5 bases from V and 6 bases from J, with 13 bases between. Germline-derived CDR1 and CDR2 are KGHSH and LQKENI. This CDR3 region has 13 residues. The CDR3 bases are TGTGCCAGCTCAGCCCAGGGTCTTGATGGCTACACCTTC. Protein product: CASSAQGLDGYTF.

CDR3 sequence: CASADNNYNEQFF. CDR3 coding DNA: TGTGCCAGCGCGGACAACAACTACAATGAGCAGTTCTTC. The chain uses TRBV9 and TRBJ2-1; the D gene is possibly TRBD1 (5 bases). Germline V gene sequence: CDR1 SGDLS, CDR2 YYNGEE. Trimming cost V 7 bases and J 3 bases, with 11 bases left between them. CDR3 length: 13 residues.

The rearrangement links TRBV6-1 to TRBJ1-5; 10 bases fit TRBD1. After removal of 3 bases from V and 3 bases from J, the junction contained 2 bases not matched to a gene. Germline CDR1 MNHNS, CDR2 SASEGT. The CDR3 sequence is 15 residues long. CDR3 region: CASSEDRGDNQPQHF. In nucleotides, the CDR3 is TGTGCCAGCAGTGAGGACAGGGGGGACAATCAGCCCCAGCATTTT.

The chain employs TRBV6-4 and TRBJ2-1, with 10 bases fitting TRBD1. The length of the CDR3 is 14 residues. The germline gives CDR1 MRHNA, CDR2 SNTAGT. J lost 5 bases, V lost 10 bases, and 8 bases had no gene match. CDR3: CATSGTGENNEQFF. The CDR3 DNA follows: TGTGCCACCTCCGGGACAGGGGAGAACAATGAGCAGTTCTTC.